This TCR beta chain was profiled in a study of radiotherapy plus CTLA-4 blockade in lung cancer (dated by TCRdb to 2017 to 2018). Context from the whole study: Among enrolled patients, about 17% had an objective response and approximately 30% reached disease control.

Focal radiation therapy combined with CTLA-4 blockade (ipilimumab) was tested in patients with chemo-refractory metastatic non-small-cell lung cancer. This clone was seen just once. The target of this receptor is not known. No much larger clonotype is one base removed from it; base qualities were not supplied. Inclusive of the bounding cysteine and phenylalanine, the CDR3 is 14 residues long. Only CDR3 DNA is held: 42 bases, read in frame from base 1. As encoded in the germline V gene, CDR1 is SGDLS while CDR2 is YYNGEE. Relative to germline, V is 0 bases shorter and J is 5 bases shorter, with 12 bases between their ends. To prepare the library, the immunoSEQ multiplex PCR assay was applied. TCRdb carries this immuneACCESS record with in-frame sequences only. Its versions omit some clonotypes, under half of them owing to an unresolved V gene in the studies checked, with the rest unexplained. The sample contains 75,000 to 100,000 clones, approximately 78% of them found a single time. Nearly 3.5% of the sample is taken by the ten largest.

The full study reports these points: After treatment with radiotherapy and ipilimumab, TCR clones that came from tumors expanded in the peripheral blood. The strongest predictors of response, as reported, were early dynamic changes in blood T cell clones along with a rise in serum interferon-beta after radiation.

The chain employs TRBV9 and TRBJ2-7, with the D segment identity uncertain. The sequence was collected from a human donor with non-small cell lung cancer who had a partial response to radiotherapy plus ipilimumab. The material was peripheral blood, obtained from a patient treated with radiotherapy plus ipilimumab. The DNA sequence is TGTGCCAGCAGCGTAGCAAGAAACCCTAACGAGCAGTACTTC. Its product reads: CASSVARNPNEQYF.